The 27 T cell receptor beta chains reported below all come from one sample, sequenced in a study of blood T cell repertoires in COVID-19. TCRdb's table, derived via immunoSEQ multiplex PCR, lists solely in-frame clones and lacks some. In the table there are a few hundred thousand clones, about 88% of which are singletons. The sequenced sample was PBMCs or T cells enriched from blood (not recorded which). These receptors all stem from a woman in her fifties or sixties who had recovered from COVID-19.

The J gene is TRBJ1-2, the V gene TRBV28; 8 positions agree with TRBD1. The J segment lost 4 bases and the V segment lost 3 bases, leaving 7 bases of the junction unmatched. CDR3 length: 15 amino acids. Germline lookup yields CDR1 MDHEN and CDR2 SYDVKM. The CDR3 region is CASSFQDRASYGYTF. DNA of the CDR3: TGTGCCAGCAGTTTCCAGGACAGGGCCAGCTATGGCTACACCTTC.

For this clone: Different DNA sequences within this sample yield the same CDR3. The J gene is TRBJ1-4, the V gene TRBV28; D ambiguous. The CDR3 spans 12 residues. The V gene lost 4 bases and the J gene lost 5 bases, with 5 bases spanning the gap. The germline V gene encodes CDR1 MDHEN and CDR2 SYDVKM. Here the CDR3 DNA reads TGTGCCAGCAGTTCTACGAATGAAAAACTGTTTTTT. Protein sequence: CASSSTNEKLFF.

The chain recombines TRBV3-1 (or the pseudogene TRBV3-2) with TRBJ1-2; D uncertain. Germline V gene sequence: CDR1 LGHDT, CDR2 YNNKEL (reference sequence). Trimming took off 0 bases at V and 5 bases at J, with 10 bases between the two ends. The CDR3 covers 14 residues. In nucleotides, the CDR3 is TGTGCCAGCAGCCAAGATGCACGGTTATATGGCTACACCTTC. Its protein is CASSQDARLYGYTF.

The chain links TRBV5-8 to TRBJ2-1; no reliable D call. Germline CDR1 is SGHTS and CDR2 is YDEGEE. Trimming removed 0 bases at V and 1 base at J, with 14 bases between. This CDR3 contains 17 residues. The CDR3 loop reads CASSLVLTESSYNEQFF. The CDR3 region has the DNA TGTGCCAGCAGCTTGGTATTAACAGAATCATCCTACAATGAGCAGTTCTTC.

V gene TRBV28 combines with J gene TRBJ1-2; 8 bases match TRBD1. The CDR3 sequence is 14 residues long. With V trimmed by 6 bases and J by 7 bases, 10 bases remained unmatched. Germline assignment: CDR1 MDHEN and CDR2 SYDVKM. CDR3 protein: CASRDRANPLGYTF. The CDR3 nucleotides are TGTGCCAGCAGGGACAGGGCGAATCCCCTTGGCTACACCTTC.

The rearrangement joins TRBV5-6 to TRBJ2-5; 13 nucleotides line up with TRBD2. V was pared by 4 bases and J by 5 bases, with 14 bases of the junction left unmatched. In germline, CDR1 is SGHDT, CDR2 YYEEEE. The CDR3 has 18 amino acids. The CDR3 DNA reads TGTGCCAGCAGCCCCCGGACTAGCGGGAGAGTCAAGCACGAGACCCAGTACTTC. As protein: CASSPRTSGRVKHETQYF.

This sequence joins TRBV19 and TRBJ1-2; no clear D. With 1 base removed from V and 0 bases from J, the gap between germline ends came to 12 bases. Per the germline V gene, CDR1 is LNHDA and CDR2 is SQIVND (reference sequence). The CDR3 is made up of 16 amino acids. CDR3 sequence (DNA): TGTGCCAGTAGTATAGGAGTGGCGGCCGCTAACTATGGCTACACCTTC. This codes for CASSIGVAAANYGYTF.

The rearrangement joins TRBV5-1 to TRBJ2-5, with D possibly TRBD1 on 6 matching bases. The CDR3 contains 14 residues. Germline CDR1 and CDR2: SGHRS and YFSETQ. V lost 3 bases and J 2 bases, leaving 11 bases between the germline ends. The CDR3: CASSSRTDQETQYF. The CDR3 bases are TGCGCCAGCAGCTCCCGGACAGATCAAGAGACCCAGTACTTC.

The rearrangement joins TRBV7-8 to TRBJ1-5; the D is unclear. The germline V and J ends were trimmed by 3 bases and 1 base, with 10 bases remaining between them. The CDR3 is made up of 15 amino acids. Germline assignment: CDR1 SGHVS and CDR2 FQNEAQ. This CDR3 is CASSFAGGSNQPQHF. The CDR3, as DNA: TGTGCCAGCAGCTTCGCAGGTGGAAGCAATCAGCCCCAGCATTTT.

CDR3 protein: CASAIGQGWNSPLHF. For the CDR3, the DNA is TGTGCCTCCGCGATTGGACAGGGTTGGAATTCACCCCTCCACTTT. The chain links TRBV30 to TRBJ1-6; 8 bases align to TRBD1. CDR1 is GTSNPN, CDR2 SVGIG, per germline (reference sequence). This CDR3 has 15 residues. V gave up 7 bases and J gave up 7 bases; unmatched junction bases: 12.

The CDR3 spells CATSSNPSGSFDEQFF. In nucleotides, the CDR3 is TGTGCCACCAGCTCAAACCCTAGCGGGAGTTTCGATGAGCAGTTCTTC. V usage is TRBV15 and J usage is TRBJ2-1, with 10 bases that match TRBD2. Trimming cost V 5 bases and J 8 bases; bases outside gene matches: 12. Germline values: CDR1 LNHNV, CDR2 YYDKDF (reference sequence). The CDR3 totals 16 residues.

In its sample, this clone was seen a few times. The J gene is TRBJ1-2, the V gene TRBV3-1 (or the pseudogene TRBV3-2); 7 bases are shared with TRBD1. In germline, CDR1 is LGHDT, CDR2 YNNKEL (reference sequence). After removal of 4 bases from V and 6 bases from J, the junction contained 5 bases not matched to a gene. This CDR3 has 13 residues. CDR3 loop: CASSPGTVHGYTF. In DNA form, the CDR3 reads TGTGCCAGCAGCCCCGGGACAGTCCATGGCTACACCTTC.

This clone came up once. This sequence joins TRBV5-6 and TRBJ2-5; D perhaps matches TRBD1 (6 bases). Germline CDR1 is SGHDT and CDR2 is YYEEEE. CDR3 length: 15 residues. V was clipped by 0 bases and J by 6 bases, with 15 bases between them. The CDR3 region is CASSLVGQPRKTQYF. CDR3 bases: TGTGCCAGCAGCTTGGTTGGACAGCCAAGGAAGACCCAGTACTTC.

This chain links TRBV6-6 with TRBJ1-6, with a tentative D call TRBD1 (5 bases). Germline lookup yields CDR1 MNHNY and CDR2 SVGAGI (reference sequence). V dropped 6 bases and J dropped 10 bases, with 13 bases sitting between them. This CDR3 is built from 13 residues. The CDR3 nucleotides read TGTGCCAGCAGGGGAGGGACTGAGTCACCCCTCCACTTT. Translated, it gives CASRGGTESPLHF.

V usage is TRBV19 and J usage is TRBJ1-3; no firm D call. Germline lookup yields CDR1 LNHDA and CDR2 SQIVND (reference sequence). Trimming shortened V by 10 bases and J by 0 bases, and 10 bases separated the two germline ends. This CDR3 spans 13 amino acids. The CDR3: CATDNGSGNTIYF. As DNA, the CDR3 is TGTGCCACCGATAACGGCTCTGGAAACACCATATATTTT. The full variable domain, its missing parts supplied by reference TRBV19 and TRBJ1-3, is DGGITQSPKYLFRKEGQNVTLSCEQNLNHDAMYWYRQDPGQGLRLIYYSQIVNDFQKGDIAEGYSVSREKKESFPLTVTSAQKNPTAFYLCATDNGSGNTIYFGEGSWLTVV.

The rearrangement joins TRBV4-1 to TRBJ2-1, with TRBD2 matching 7 bases. The trim removed 6 bases at V and 4 bases at J, leaving 9 bases unmatched. The germline V gene has CDR1 MGHRA and CDR2 YSYEKL. The CDR3 has 15 residues. CDR3 nucleotide sequence: TGCGCCAGCAGTCCGGGACTGGGGGGGTACAATGAGCAGTTCTTC. It translates to CASSPGLGGYNEQFF.

This clone turned up a few times. V gene TRBV15 combines with J gene TRBJ2-1, with a weak D call TRBD2 (6 bases). Germline CDR1 LNHNV, CDR2 YYDKDF (reference sequence). V was pared by 0 bases and J by 3 bases, with 9 bases between. The CDR3 is 15 amino acids. CDR3 in DNA: TGTGCCACCAGCAGAGATACGCGGGACTACAATGAGCAGTTCTTC. Protein sequence: CATSRDTRDYNEQFF.

The chain is built from TRBV6-2 or TRBV6-3 and TRBJ1-2; 10 positions match TRBD1. The germline V gene has CDR1 MNHEY and CDR2 SVGEGT. With 6 bases clipped from V and 4 bases from J, the junction kept 2 bases outside the gene matches. The CDR3 is made up of 13 amino acids. CDR3 DNA: TGTGCCAGCAGCGACAGGGGGCCCTATGGCTACACCTTC. It codes for CASSDRGPYGYTF.

This clone was observed once. This rearrangement joins TRBV27 to TRBJ2-1, with TRBD2 matching 13 bases. The CDR3 is made up of 15 amino acids. The germline V gene has CDR1 MNHEY and CDR2 SMNVEV (reference sequence). With 5 bases clipped from V and 7 bases from J, the junction kept 5 bases outside the gene matches. The CDR3 DNA reads as TGTGCCAGCAGTCCGCAGGGACTAGCGGGAAATGAGCAGTTCTTC. As protein: CASSPQGLAGNEQFF.

The chain is built from TRBV11-2 and TRBJ1-1; possible D gene TRBD1, 5 bases. The CDR3 is 13 amino acids. V shed 8 bases and J shed 1 base, with 11 bases lying between them. Germline lookup yields CDR1 SGHAT and CDR2 FQNNGV. As DNA, the CDR3 is TGTGCCAGCGGGGCGGCGTGGAACACTGAAGCTTTCTTT. This translates into CASGAAWNTEAFF. The full variable domain, its missing parts supplied by reference TRBV11-2 and TRBJ1-1, is EAGVAQSPRYKIIEKRQSVAFWCNPISGHATLYWYQQILGQGPKLLIQFQNNGVVDDSQLPKDRFSAERLKGVDSTLKIQPAKLEDSAVYLCASGAAWNTEAFFGQGTRLTVV.

The genes are TRBV11-3 and TRBJ2-7; D perhaps matches TRBD1 (5 bases). The length of the CDR3 is 12 residues. Germline V gene sequence: CDR1 SGHNT, CDR2 YENEEA. Trimming removed 3 bases from V and 6 bases from J, with 9 bases in between. In DNA form, the CDR3 reads TGTGCCAGCAGCTTCGACAGTGGCGAGCAGTACTTC. Residues: CASSFDSGEQYF.

V gene TRBV3-1 (or the pseudogene TRBV3-2) combines with J gene TRBJ1-5; D is uncertain. The germline V and J ends were trimmed by 1 base and 0 bases, with 7 bases remaining between them. This CDR3 has 15 amino acids. The germline V gene encodes CDR1 LGHDT and CDR2 YNNKEL (reference sequence). The CDR3 bases are TGTGCCAGCAGCCAAGGGCCTGATAGCAATCAGCCCCAGCATTTT. Amino acids: CASSQGPDSNQPQHF.

The chain recombines TRBV6-6 with TRBJ1-2; TRBD1 agrees at 7 bases. Germline lookup yields CDR1 MNHNY and CDR2 SVGAGI (reference sequence). CDR3 size: 15 residues. The V gene end was trimmed by 7 bases and the J gene end by 3 bases; junction bases not matched to a gene: 11. In nucleotides, the CDR3 is TGTGCCAGCACTTCCAAGACAGGGTCCGACTATGGCTACACCTTC. Encoded protein: CASTSKTGSDYGYTF.

J is TRBJ2-7 and V is TRBV11-2; TRBD1 matches at 8 bases. This CDR3 contains 16 residues. Unmatched junction bases numbered 10, after V lost 1 base and J lost 5 bases. CDR1 and CDR2 from the germline V gene are SGHAT and FQNNGV. CDR3 in DNA: TGTGCCAGCAGCTTAGTTCTAGGACAGGGTTTCCACGAGCAGTACTTC. Protein: CASSLVLGQGFHEQYF.

The CDR3 here is CASSQVFRGRYEKLFF. The CDR3 bases are TGCGCCAGCAGCCAAGTTTTTAGGGGAAGGTATGAAAAACTGTTTTTT. The rearrangement uses TRBV4-3 and TRBJ1-4; perhaps TRBD1 as D (5 bases). Germline values: CDR1 LGHNA, CDR2 YSLEER. Trimming took off 1 base at V and 6 bases at J, with 15 bases between the two ends. The CDR3 runs 16 residues.

This clone was counted a few times. The V call is TRBV6-2 or TRBV6-3, the J call TRBJ2-7; D ambiguous. The germline gives CDR1 MNHEY, CDR2 SVGEGT. Trimming left V 2 bases short and J 6 bases short, with 17 bases between. This CDR3 spans 15 amino acids. CDR3 region: CASSYDGSGFSEQYF. CDR3 sequence (DNA): TGTGCCAGCAGTTACGACGGTTCAGGTTTCTCCGAGCAGTACTTC.

The chain employs TRBV6-1 and TRBJ1-1; D unresolved. Germline lookup yields CDR1 MNHNS and CDR2 SASEGT. The V end was cut by 2 bases, the J end by 8 bases, with 9 bases between. This CDR3 has 12 amino acids. The CDR3 DNA sequence: TGTGCCAGCAGTGAAATCGGGAGAGAAGCTTTCTTT. It codes for CASSEIGREAFF.